The 13 T cell receptor beta chains presented below share a single source sample, sequenced in a study of blood T cell repertoires in COVID-19. TCRdb's table, derived via immunoSEQ multiplex PCR, lists solely in-frame clones and lacks some. There are about 120,000 clones in the sample; 80% to 90% occur only once, and about 12% lies in the top ten. Material: peripheral blood. The receptors originated from a human donor in a cohort sampled during active COVID-19.

This clone was seen more than once but under ten times. V gene TRBV9 combines with J gene TRBJ2-5, with 14 bases aligning to TRBD2. The germline gives CDR1 SGDLS, CDR2 YYNGEE. The V gene end was trimmed by 4 bases and the J gene end by 2 bases; junction bases not matched to a gene: 4. The CDR3 is made up of 16 amino acids. CDR3 nucleotides: TGTGCCAGCAGCTCCGGGACTAGCGGGAGACAAGAGACCCAGTACTTC. Encoded protein: CASSSGTSGRQETQYF.

The chain couples TRBV6-5 to TRBJ1-6; 7 positions match TRBD1. The trim removed 8 bases at V and 9 bases at J, leaving 7 bases unmatched. The CDR3 has 13 residues. Germline V gene sequence: CDR1 MNHEY, CDR2 SVGAGI. The CDR3 region is CASATGSVSPLHF. DNA for the CDR3: TGTGCCAGCGCGACAGGGTCGGTTTCACCCCTCCACTTT.

The CDR3 bases are TGTGCCAGCAGCTTAGGATTCCGGGAGCGGGGGCCGGGGAATGAGCAGTTCTTC. This sequence encodes CASSLGFRERGPGNEQFF. This chain uses TRBV7-8 with TRBJ2-1, with 8 bases identical to TRBD2. Germline loops: CDR1 SGHVS, CDR2 FQNEAQ. The V segment lost 1 base and the J segment 7 bases; nucleotides outside the gene matches: 15. The CDR3 is 18 amino acids.

This clone was counted once. The chain uses TRBV10-3 and TRBJ1-6; D is possibly TRBD1 (6 bases). V shed 6 bases and J shed 11 bases, with 14 bases lying between them. Germline V gene lookup returns CDR1 ENHRY and CDR2 SYGVKD. The CDR3 covers 13 residues. Written as DNA, the CDR3 is TGTGCCATCAGATTAGAGGGGGGGGCACCCCTCCACTTT. This codes for CAIRLEGGAPLHF.

The gene calls are TRBV12-5 and TRBJ1-1, with D uncertain. From germline, CDR1 is LGHNT and CDR2 FRNRAP. The CDR3 totals 15 residues. V gave up 0 bases and J gave up 2 bases, with 10 bases separating them. The CDR3 nucleotides are TGTGCTAGTGGTTTGGTTCAGGCTGACAACACTGAAGCTTTCTTT. It translates to CASGLVQADNTEAFF. Complete variable domain (other parts from reference TRBV12-5 and TRBJ1-1): DARVTQTPRHKVTEMGQEVTMRCQPILGHNTVFWYRQTMMQGLELLAYFRNRAPLDDSGMPKDRFSAEMPDATLATLKIQPSEPRDSAVYFCASGLVQADNTEAFFGQGTRLTVV.

CDR3 region: CASSLEGLRNEKLFF. CDR3 in DNA: TGTGCCAGCAGCTTGGAGGGACTGAGAAATGAAAAACTGTTTTTT. The chain uses TRBV13 and TRBJ1-4, with D perhaps TRBD1 (5 bases). Germline CDR1 and CDR2: PRHDT and FYEKMQ (reference sequence). V was clipped by 3 bases and J by 5 bases, with 13 bases between them. This CDR3 spans 15 amino acids.

The gene calls are TRBV4-3 and TRBJ1-1; 8 bases agree with TRBD1. Germline lookup yields CDR1 LGHNA and CDR2 YSLEER. This CDR3 contains 15 residues. With 1 base clipped from V and 6 bases from J, the junction kept 7 bases outside the gene matches. The CDR3, as DNA: TGCGCCAGCAGCCAAGGGACAGGGCCCTTAGCTGAAGCTTTCTTT. It translates to CASSQGTGPLAEAFF.

The chain joins TRBV10-3 to TRBJ1-3; weak D call: TRBD1 (5 bases). From germline, CDR1 is ENHRY and CDR2 SYGVKD. V was cut by 8 bases and J by 10 bases, with 15 bases left in between. There are 12 residues in the CDR3. The CDR3 loop reads CAISNQGYTIYF. The CDR3 DNA reads as TGTGCCATCTCAAACCAGGGTTATACCATATATTTT.

V usage is TRBV2 and J usage is TRBJ2-6; no definite D call. V was clipped by 6 bases and J by 4 bases, with 7 bases between them. The CDR3 is made up of 13 amino acids. From germline, CDR1 is SNHLY and CDR2 FYNNEI. The DNA for the CDR3 is TGTGCCAGCAGACAATCGGGGGCCAACGTCCTGACTTTC. Protein product: CASRQSGANVLTF.

The rearrangement links TRBV5-1 to TRBJ2-2, with TRBD2 matching 7 bases. Losses at the gene ends were 2 bases for V and 4 bases for J; bases not matched to a gene: 11. The length of the CDR3 is 17 residues. Looked up from germline, CDR1 is SGHRS and CDR2 is YFSETQ. This CDR3 reads CASSLGLADLSTGELFF. The CDR3 DNA reads as TGCGCCAGCAGCTTAGGGCTAGCGGATCTATCCACCGGGGAGCTGTTTTTT.

This chain connects TRBV10-2 to TRBJ2-2, with D perhaps TRBD1 (6 bases). Germline V CDR1 and CDR2: WSHSY, SAAADI. The CDR3 extends over 13 amino acids. V lost 10 bases and J 5 bases, leaving 14 bases between the germline ends. This chain's CDR3 is CATLIQGTGELFF. The CDR3 bases are TGCGCCACCCTCATACAGGGTACCGGGGAGCTGTTTTTT.

The rearrangement uses TRBV10-3 and TRBJ2-7, with 9 bases that match TRBD1. The germline V gene encodes CDR1 ENHRY and CDR2 SYGVKD. The CDR3 consists of 13 residues. J was trimmed by 3 bases and V by 8 bases; bases with no gene match: 5. Here the CDR3 DNA reads TGTGCCATCGCCCCGGACAGGGGCTACGAGCAGTACTTC. Protein sequence: CAIAPDRGYEQYF.

This chain links TRBV27 with TRBJ2-5, with TRBD1 matching over 8 bases. This CDR3 has 15 amino acids. With V trimmed by 6 bases and J by 0 bases, 6 bases remained unmatched. The germline V gene has CDR1 MNHEY and CDR2 SMNVEV (reference sequence). CDR3 protein: CASRTGTGYQETQYF. In DNA form, the CDR3 reads TGTGCCAGCAGAACCGGGACAGGATACCAAGAGACCCAGTACTTC.